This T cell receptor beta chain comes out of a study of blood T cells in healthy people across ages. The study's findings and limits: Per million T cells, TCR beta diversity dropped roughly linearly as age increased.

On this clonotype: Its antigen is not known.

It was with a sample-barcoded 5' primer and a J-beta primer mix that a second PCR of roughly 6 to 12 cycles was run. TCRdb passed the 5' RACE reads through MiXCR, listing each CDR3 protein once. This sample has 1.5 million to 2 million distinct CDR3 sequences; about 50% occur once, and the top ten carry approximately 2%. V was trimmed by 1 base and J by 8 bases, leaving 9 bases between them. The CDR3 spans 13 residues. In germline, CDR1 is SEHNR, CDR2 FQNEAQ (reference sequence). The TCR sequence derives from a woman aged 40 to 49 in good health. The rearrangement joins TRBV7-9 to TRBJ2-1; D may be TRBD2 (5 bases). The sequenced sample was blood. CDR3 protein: CASSLVLADEQFF. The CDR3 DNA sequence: TGTGCCAGCAGCTTAGTTCTAGCTGATGAGCAGTTCTTC.